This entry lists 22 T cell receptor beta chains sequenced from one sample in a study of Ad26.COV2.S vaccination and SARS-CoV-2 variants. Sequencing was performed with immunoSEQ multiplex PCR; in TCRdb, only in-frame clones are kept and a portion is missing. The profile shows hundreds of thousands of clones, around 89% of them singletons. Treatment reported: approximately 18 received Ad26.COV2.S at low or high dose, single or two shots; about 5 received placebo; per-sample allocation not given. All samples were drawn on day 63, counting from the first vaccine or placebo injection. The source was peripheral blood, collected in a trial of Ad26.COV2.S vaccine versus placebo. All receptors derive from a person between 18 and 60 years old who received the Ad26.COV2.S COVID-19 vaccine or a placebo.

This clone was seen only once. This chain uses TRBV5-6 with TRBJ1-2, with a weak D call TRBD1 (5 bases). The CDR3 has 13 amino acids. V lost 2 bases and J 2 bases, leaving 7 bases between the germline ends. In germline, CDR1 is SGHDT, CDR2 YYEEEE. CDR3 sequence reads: CASSFDRNYGYTF. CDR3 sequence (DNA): TGTGCCAGCAGCTTTGACAGAAACTATGGCTACACCTTC.

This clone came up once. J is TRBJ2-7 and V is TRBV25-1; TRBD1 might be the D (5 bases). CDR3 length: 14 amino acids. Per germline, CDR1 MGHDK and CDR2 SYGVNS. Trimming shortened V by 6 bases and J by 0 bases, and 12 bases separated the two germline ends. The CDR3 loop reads CASSDNRFSYEQYF. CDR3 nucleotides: TGTGCCAGCAGCGATAACAGGTTCTCCTACGAGCAGTACTTC.

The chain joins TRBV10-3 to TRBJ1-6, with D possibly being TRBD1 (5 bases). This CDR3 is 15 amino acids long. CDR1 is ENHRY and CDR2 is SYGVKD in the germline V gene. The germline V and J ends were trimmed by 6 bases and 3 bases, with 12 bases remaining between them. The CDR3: CAIRNGTVYNSPLHF. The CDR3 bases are TGTGCCATCAGGAACGGGACCGTCTATAATTCACCCCTCCACTTT.

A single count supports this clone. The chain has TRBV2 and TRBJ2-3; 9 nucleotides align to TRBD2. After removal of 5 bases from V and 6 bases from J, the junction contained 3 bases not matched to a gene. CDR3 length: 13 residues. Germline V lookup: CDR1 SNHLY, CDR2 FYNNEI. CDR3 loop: CASSWSGRDTQYF. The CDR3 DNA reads TGTGCCAGCAGTTGGAGCGGGAGGGATACGCAGTATTTT.

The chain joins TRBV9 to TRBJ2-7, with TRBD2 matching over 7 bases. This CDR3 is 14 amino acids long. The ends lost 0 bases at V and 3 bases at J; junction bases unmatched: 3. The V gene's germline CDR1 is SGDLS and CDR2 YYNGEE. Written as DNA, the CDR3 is TGTGCCAGCAGCGTAGCCCCGGGAGGCTACGAGCAGTACTTC. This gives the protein CASSVAPGGYEQYF.

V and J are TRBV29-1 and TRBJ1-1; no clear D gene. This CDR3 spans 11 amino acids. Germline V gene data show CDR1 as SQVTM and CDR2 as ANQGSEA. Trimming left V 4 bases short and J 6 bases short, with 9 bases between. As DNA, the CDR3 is TGCAGCGTTGGGATGGACGCTGAAGCTTTCTTT. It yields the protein CSVGMDAEAFF.

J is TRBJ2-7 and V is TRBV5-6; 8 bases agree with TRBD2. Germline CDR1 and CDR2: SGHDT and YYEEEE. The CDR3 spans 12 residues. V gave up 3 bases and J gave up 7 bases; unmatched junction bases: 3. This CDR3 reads CASSSTSEEQYF. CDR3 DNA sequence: TGTGCCAGCAGCTCGACTAGCGAGGAGCAGTACTTC.

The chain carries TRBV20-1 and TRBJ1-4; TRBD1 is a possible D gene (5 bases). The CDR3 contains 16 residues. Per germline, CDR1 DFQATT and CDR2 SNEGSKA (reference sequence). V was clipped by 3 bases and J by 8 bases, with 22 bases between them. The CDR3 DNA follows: TGCAGTGCTAGTGGGGCCAGCTCCTACGCGGTAGAAAAACTGTTTTTT. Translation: CSASGASSYAVEKLFF.

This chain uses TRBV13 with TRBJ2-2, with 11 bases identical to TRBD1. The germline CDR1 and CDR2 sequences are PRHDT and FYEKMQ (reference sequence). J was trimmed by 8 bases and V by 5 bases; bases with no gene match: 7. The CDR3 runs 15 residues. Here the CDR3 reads CASSQSGQGVGELFF. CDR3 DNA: TGTGCCAGCAGCCAATCGGGACAGGGGGTGGGGGAGCTGTTTTTT.

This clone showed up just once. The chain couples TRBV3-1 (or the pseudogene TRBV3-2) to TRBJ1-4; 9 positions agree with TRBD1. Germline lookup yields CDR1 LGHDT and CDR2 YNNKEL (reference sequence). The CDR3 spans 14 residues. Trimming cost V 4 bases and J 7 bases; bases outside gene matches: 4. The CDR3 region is CASSRDREGEKLFF. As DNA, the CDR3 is TGTGCCAGCAGCCGGGACAGGGAAGGTGAAAAACTGTTTTTT.

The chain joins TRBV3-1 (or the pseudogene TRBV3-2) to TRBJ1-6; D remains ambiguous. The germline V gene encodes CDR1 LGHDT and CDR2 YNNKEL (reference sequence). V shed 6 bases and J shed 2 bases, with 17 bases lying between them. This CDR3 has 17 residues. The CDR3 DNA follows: TGTGCCAGCAGACTTCCCCGTGGGGAGGCCTATAATTCACCCCTCCACTTT. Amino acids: CASRLPRGEAYNSPLHF.

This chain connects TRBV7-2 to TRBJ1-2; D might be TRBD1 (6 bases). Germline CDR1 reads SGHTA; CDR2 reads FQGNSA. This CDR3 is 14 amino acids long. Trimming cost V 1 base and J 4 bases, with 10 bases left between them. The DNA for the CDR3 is TGTGCCAGCAGCTTAGTCGGGACAAGCTATGGCTACACCTTC. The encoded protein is CASSLVGTSYGYTF.

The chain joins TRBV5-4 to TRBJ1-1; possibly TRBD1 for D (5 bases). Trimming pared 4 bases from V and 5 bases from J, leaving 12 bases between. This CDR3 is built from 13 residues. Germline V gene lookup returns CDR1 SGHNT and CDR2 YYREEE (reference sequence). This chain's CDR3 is CASSRDFRTEAFF. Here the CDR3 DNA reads TGTGCCAGCAGCCGGGACTTTAGGACTGAAGCTTTCTTT.

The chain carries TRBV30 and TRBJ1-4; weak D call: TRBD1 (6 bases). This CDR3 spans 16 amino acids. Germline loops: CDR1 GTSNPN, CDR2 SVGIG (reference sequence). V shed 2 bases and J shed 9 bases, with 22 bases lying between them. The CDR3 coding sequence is TGTGCCTGGAGTTGGGGGCCCGGGACCCGTATCCAAAAACTGTTTTTT. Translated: CAWSWGPGTRIQKLFF.

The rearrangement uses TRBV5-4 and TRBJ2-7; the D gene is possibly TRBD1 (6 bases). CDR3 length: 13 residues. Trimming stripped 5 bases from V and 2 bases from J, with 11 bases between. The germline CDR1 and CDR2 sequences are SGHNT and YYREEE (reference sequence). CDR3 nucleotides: TGTGCCAGCAGACGGGACACGGCCTACGAGCAGTACTTC. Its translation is CASRRDTAYEQYF.

CDR3 loop: CASSADLAGGTEQYF. CDR3 nucleotide sequence: TGCGCCAGCAGCGCAGACCTAGCGGGAGGTACGGAGCAGTACTTC. This rearrangement joins TRBV5-1 to TRBJ2-7; 11 nucleotides agree with TRBD2. CDR1 SGHRS and CDR2 YFSETQ come from the germline V gene. This CDR3 contains 15 residues. The V gene end was trimmed by 4 bases and the J gene end by 7 bases; junction bases not matched to a gene: 10. The variable domain in full, with the rest retrieved from reference TRBV5-1 and TRBJ2-7, is KAGVTQTPRYLIKTRGQQVTLSCSPISGHRSVSWYQQTPGQGLQFLFEYFSETQRNKGNFPGRFSGRQFSNSRSEMNVSTLELGDSALYLCASSADLAGGTEQYFGPGTRLTVT.

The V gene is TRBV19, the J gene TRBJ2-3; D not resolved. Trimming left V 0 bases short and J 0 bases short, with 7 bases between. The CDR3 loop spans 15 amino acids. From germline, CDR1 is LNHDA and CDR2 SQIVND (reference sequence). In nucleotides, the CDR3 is TGTGCCAGTAGTATAGATCGGTCCAGCACAGATACGCAGTATTTT. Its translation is CASSIDRSSTDTQYF.

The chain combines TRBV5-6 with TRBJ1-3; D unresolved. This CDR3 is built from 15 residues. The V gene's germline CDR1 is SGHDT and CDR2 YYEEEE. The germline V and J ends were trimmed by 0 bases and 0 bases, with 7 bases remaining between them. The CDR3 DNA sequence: TGTGCCAGCAGCTTGGAATGGGTCTCTGGAAACACCATATATTTT. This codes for CASSLEWVSGNTIYF.

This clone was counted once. DNA of the CDR3: TGTGCCAGCAGCTTAGAAGGAAATGAGCAGTTCTTC. Residues: CASSLEGNEQFF. The J gene is TRBJ2-1, the V gene TRBV5-5; D not resolved. V lost 2 bases and J lost 7, with 7 bases in between. Germline V lookup: CDR1 SGHKS, CDR2 YYEKEE (reference sequence). This CDR3 has 12 residues.

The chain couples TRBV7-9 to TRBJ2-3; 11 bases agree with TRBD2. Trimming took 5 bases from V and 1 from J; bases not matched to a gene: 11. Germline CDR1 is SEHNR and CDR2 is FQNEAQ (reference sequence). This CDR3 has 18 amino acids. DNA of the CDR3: TGTGCCAGCAGCCTCCCCGTGCGACTAGCGGGGCGCACAGATACGCAGTATTTT. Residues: CASSLPVRLAGRTDTQYF.

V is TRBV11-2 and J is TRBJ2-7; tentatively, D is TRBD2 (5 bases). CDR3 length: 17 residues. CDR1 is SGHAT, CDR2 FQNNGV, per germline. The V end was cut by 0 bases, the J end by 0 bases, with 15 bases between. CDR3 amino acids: CASSLDRAGYYSYEQYF. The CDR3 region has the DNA TGTGCCAGCAGCTTAGATCGCGCGGGCTACTACTCCTACGAGCAGTACTTC.

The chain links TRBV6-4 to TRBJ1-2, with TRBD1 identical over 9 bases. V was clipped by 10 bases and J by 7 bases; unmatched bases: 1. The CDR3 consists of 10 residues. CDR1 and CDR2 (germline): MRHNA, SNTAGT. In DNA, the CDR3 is TGTGCCACACAGGGGGCTGGCTACACCTTC. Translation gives CATQGAGYTF.